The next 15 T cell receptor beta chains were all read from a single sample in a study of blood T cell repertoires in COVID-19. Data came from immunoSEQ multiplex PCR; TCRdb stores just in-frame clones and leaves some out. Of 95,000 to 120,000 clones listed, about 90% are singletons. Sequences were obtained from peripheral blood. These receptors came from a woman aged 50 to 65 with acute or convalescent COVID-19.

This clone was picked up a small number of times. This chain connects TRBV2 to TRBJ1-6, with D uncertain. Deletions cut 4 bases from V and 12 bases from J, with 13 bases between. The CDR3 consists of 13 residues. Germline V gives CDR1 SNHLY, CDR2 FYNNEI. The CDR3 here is CASSGELRGPLHF. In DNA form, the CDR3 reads TGTGCCAGCAGTGGGGAGTTAAGAGGACCCCTCCACTTT. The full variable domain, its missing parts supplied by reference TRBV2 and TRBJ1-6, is EPEVTQTPSHQVTQMGQEVILRCVPISNHLYFYWYRQILGQKVEFLVSFYNNEISEKSEIFDDQFSVERPDGSNFTLKIRSTKLEDSAMYFCASSGELRGPLHFGNGTRLTVT.

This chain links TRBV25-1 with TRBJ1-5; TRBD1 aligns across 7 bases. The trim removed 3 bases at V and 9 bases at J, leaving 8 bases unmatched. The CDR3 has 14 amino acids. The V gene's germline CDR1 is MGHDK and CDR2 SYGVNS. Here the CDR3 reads CASSDTGAEGPQHF. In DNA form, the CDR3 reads TGTGCCAGCAGTGACACAGGGGCGGAGGGGCCCCAGCATTTT.

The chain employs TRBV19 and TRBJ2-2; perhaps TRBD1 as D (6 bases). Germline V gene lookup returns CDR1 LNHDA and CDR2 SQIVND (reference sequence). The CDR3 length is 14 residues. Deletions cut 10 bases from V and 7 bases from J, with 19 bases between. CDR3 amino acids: CATQDSLRVGELFF. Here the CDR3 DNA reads TGTGCCACTCAGGACAGTCTCCGAGTCGGGGAGCTGTTTTTT.

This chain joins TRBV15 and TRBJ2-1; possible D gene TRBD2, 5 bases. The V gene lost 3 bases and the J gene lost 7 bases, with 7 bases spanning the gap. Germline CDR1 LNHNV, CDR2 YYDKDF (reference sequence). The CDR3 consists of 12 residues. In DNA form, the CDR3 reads TGTGCCACCAGCAGGGGAGAAAATGAGCAGTTCTTC. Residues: CATSRGENEQFF.

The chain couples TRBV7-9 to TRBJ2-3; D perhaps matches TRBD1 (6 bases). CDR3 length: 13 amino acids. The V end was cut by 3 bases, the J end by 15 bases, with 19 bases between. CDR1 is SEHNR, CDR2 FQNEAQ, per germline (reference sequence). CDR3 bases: TGTGCCAGCAGCTTTCCTCAAGGGGGTTTGCAATATTTT. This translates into CASSFPQGGLQYF. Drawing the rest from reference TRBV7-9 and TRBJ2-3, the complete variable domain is DTGVSQNPRHKITKRGQNVTFRCDPISEHNRLYWYRQTLGQGPEFLTYFQNEAQLEKSRLLSDRFSAERPKGSFSTLEIQRTEQGDSAMYLCASSFPQGGLQYFGPGTRLTVL.

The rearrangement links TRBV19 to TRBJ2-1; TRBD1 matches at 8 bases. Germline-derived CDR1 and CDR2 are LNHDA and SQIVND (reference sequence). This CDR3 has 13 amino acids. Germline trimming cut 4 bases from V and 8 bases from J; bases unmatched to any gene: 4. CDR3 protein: CASSKQGGDEQFF. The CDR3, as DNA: TGTGCCAGTAGTAAACAGGGGGGTGATGAGCAGTTCTTC.

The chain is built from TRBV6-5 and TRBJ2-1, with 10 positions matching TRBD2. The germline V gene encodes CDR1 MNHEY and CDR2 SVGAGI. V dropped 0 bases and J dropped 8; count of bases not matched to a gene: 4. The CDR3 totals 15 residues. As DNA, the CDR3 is TGTGCCAGCAGTTACTCGGGACTAGCGCTCGATGAGCAGTTCTTC. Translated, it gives CASSYSGLALDEQFF.

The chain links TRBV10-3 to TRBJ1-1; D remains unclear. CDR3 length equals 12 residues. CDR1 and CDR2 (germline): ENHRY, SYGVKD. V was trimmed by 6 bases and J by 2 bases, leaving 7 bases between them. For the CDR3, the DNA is TGTGCCATCAGCCCTACTAACACTGAAGCTTTCTTT. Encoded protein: CAISPTNTEAFF.

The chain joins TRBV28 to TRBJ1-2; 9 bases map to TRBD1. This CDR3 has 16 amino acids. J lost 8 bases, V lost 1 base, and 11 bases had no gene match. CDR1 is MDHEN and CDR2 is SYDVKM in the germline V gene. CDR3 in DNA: TGTGCCAGCAGTTTATATACCCCTTCCGGGACAGGGGGCTACACCTTC. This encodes CASSLYTPSGTGGYTF.

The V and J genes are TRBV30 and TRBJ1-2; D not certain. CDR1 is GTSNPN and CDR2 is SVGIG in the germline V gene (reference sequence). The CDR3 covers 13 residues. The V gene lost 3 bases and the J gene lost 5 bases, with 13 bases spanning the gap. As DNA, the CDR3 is TGTGCCTGGAGGACCGGAGGGCGTTATGGCTACACCTTC. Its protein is CAWRTGGRYGYTF.

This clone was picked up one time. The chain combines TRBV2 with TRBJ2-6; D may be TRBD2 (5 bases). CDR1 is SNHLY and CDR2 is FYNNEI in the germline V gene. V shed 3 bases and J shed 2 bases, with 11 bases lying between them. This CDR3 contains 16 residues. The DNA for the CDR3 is TGTGCCAGCAGTGAGGGTGGAGGAGCTGGGGCCAACGTCCTGACTTTC. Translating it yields CASSEGGGAGANVLTF.

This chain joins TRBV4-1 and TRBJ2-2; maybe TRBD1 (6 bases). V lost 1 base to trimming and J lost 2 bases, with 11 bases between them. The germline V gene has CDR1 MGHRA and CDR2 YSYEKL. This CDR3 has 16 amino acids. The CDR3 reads CASSQGDTPNTGELFF. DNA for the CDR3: TGCGCCAGCAGCCAAGGGGACACACCAAACACCGGGGAGCTGTTTTTT.

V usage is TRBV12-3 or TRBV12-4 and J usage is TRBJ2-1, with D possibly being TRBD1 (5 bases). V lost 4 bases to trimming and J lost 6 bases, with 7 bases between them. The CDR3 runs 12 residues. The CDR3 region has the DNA TGTGCCAGCAGTTGGGGCTTCAATGAGCAGTTCTTC. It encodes CASSWGFNEQFF.

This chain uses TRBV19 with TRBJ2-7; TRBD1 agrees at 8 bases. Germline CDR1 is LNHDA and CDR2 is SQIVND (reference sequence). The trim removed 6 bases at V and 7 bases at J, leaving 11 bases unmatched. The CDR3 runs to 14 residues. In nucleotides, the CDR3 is TGTGCCAGTAGCCCACAGGGGGGATTCGGGGAGCAGTACTTC. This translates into CASSPQGGFGEQYF.

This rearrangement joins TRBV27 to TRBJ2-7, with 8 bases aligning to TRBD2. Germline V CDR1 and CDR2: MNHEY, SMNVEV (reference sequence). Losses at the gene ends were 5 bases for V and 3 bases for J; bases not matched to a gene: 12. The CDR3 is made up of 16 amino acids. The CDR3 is CASSPRTSRLVYEQYF. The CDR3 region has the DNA TGTGCCAGCAGTCCCCGGACTAGCCGACTAGTCTACGAGCAGTACTTC.